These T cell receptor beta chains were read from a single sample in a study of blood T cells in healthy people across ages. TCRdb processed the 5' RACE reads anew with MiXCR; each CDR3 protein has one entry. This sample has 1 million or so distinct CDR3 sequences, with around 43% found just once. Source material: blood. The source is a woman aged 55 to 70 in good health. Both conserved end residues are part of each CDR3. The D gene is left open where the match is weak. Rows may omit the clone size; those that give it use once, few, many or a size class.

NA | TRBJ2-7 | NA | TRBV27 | TGTGCCAGCGCAAGGCTCGACGAGCAGTACTTC | CASARLDEQYF
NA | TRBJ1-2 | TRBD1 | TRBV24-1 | TGTGCCACCAGTGACCCTCGGGACAGCTACTATGGCTACACCTTC | CATSDPRDSYYGYTF
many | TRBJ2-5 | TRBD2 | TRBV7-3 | TGTGCCAGCAGTTCAGGACTAGCGGGAGGAGAGACCCAGTACTTC | CASSSGLAGGETQYF
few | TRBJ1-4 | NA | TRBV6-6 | TGTGGGGCGGGCAGAGGGCTAGCTAATGAAAAACTGTTTTTT | CGAGRGLANEKLFF
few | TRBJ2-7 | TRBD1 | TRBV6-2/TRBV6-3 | TGTGCCAGCACCTACCCTGGGACAGGGGACAGCGAGCAGTACTTC | CASTYPGTGDSEQYF
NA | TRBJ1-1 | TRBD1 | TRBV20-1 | TGCAGTGCTAGGTCGGCGGACCAGGCCGACCTACAGGGGAGAAAAGCTTTCTTT | CSARSADQADLQGRKAFF
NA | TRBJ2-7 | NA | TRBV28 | TGTGCCAGCAGTTCCAGGGTCCACGAGCAGTACTTC | CASSSRVHEQYF
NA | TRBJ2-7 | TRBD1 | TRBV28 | TGTGCCAGCAGTGAAAACAGGGGGACGGACGAGCAGTACTTC | CASSENRGTDEQYF
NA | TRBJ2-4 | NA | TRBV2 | TGTGCCGCCGTAACGAGGGAGGGGGCGTGGGAGCAGTACTTC | CAAVTREGAWEQYF
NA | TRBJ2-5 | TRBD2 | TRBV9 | TGTGCCAGCAGCCCCATAGCGGGAGGGCATTACAATGAGCAGTACTTC | CASSPIAGGHYNEQYF
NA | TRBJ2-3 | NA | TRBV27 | TGTGCCAGCAGCTCCCGGGTGTCTAGCACAGATACGCAGTATTTT | CASSSRVSSTDTQYF
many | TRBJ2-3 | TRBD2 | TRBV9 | TGTGCCAGCGGTAAGACTAGCGGGAGCGTCGCTAGCACAGATACGCAGTATTTT | CASGKTSGSVASTDTQYF
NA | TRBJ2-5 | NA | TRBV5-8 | TGTGCCAGCAGCTTGGGGGTCAGCCAAGAGACCCAGTACTTC | CASSLGVSQETQYF
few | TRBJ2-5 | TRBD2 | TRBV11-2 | TGTGCCAGCAGCCATCCGGGACTACTGCGTGAGCAGTACTTC | CASSHPGLLREQYF
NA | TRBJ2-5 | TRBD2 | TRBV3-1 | TGTGCCAGCAGCCAAGATCAGCTAGCGGGGAGAGCGCATGAGCAGTACTTC | CASSQDQLAGRAHEQYF
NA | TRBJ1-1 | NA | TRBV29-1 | TGCAGCGTTGCCGCCCGATTGCAGAACACTGAAGCTTTCTTT | CSVAARLQNTEAFF
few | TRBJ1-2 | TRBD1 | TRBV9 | TGTGCCAGCAGCGTAGATCGGGACAGCTCTAACTATGGCTACACCTTC | CASSVDRDSSNYGYTF
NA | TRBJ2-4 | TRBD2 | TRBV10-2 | TGCGCCAGCAGTGAAGGAGCGGGAGGCTTTAATGAGCAGTACTTC | CASSEGAGGFNEQYF
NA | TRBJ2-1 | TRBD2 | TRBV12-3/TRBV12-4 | TGTGCCAGCAGTTTAGGGGTTCTAGCGGGAAACAATGAGCAGTTCTTC | CASSLGVLAGNNEQFF
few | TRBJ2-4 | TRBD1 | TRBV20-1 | TGCAGTGCTAGTCGACAGGGGAGGCAAGAGCAGTACTTC | CSASRQGRQEQYF
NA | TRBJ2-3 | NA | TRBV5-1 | TGCGCCAGCAGCTTGGATCCTGGAACGGCAGATACGCAGTATTTT | CASSLDPGTADTQYF
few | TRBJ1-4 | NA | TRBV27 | TGTGCCAGCAGTTTGGACCACAGTAGTGAAAAACTGTTTTTT | CASSLDHSSEKLFF
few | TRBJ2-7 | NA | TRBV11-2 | TGTGCCAGCAGCTCTTACTATAGCGAGCAGTACTTC | CASSSYYSEQYF
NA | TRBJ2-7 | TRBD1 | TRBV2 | TGTGCCAGCGGGGGACAGGGGATACACGAGCAGTACTTC | CASGGQGIHEQYF
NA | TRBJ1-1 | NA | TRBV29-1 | TGCAGCGTTGTACGCGGACCTGAAGCTTTCTTT | CSVVRGPEAFF
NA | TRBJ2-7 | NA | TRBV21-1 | TGTGCCAGCAGCAAAAAATCCCCTAGCGGGAGCTCCTACGAGCAGTACTTC | CASSKKSPSGSSYEQYF
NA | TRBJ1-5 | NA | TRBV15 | TGTGCCACCAGCAGAGAGGCAGGGTGGAGGAATCAGCCCCAGCATTTT | CATSREAGWRNQPQHF
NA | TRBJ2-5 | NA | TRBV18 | TGTGCCAGCTCACCACCGGCGGGACAGCAAGAGACCCAGTACTTC | CASSPPAGQQETQYF
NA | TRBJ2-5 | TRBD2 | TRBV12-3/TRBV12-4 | TGTGCCAGCAGTTTTTGGATAGCGGGAACCCAAGAGACCCAGTACTTC | CASSFWIAGTQETQYF
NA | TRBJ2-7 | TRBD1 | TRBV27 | TGTGCCAGCAGTTTCGCGGGACAGGGGCCCTGCGAGCAGTACTTC | CASSFAGQGPCEQYF
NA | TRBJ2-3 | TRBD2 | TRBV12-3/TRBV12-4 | TGTGCCAGCAGCCCCGCGCTAGCGGAGGGAGATACGCAGTATTTT | CASSPALAEGDTQYF
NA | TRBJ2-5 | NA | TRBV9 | TGTGCCAGCAGCGGTACTAGGAGAGGAGAGACCCAGTACTTC | CASSGTRRGETQYF
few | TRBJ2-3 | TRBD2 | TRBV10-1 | TGCGCCAGCAGTGAGTTGGAGACTAGCGGCACAGATACGCAGTATTTT | CASSELETSGTDTQYF
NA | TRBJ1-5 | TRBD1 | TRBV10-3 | TGTGCCATCAGTGACCGGAACAGGGGGATTAATCAGCCCCAGCATTTT | CAISDRNRGINQPQHF
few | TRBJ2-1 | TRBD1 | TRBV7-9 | TGTGCCAGCAGCTTAGTCGGACAGGGACCTAATGAGCAGTTCTTC | CASSLVGQGPNEQFF
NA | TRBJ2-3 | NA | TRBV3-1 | TGTGCCAGCACCTCAGGGGCCCTGGAGGCAGATACGCAGTATTTT | CASTSGALEADTQYF
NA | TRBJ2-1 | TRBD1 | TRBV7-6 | TGTGCCAGCAGCTTTGACAGGGGGGTATACAATGAGCAGTTCTTC | CASSFDRGVYNEQFF
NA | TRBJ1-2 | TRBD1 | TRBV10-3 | TGTGCCATCAGTGTCGGGACAGGGACTTATGGCTACACCTTC | CAISVGTGTYGYTF
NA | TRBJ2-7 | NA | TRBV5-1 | TGCGCCAGCAGCTTGGGTGTGAGAGGGGACCTCTCCGAGCAGTACTTC | CASSLGVRGDLSEQYF
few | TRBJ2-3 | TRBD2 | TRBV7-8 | TGTGCCAGCAGCACCCGACTAGCGGGAGTTAGCACAGATACGCAGTATTTT | CASSTRLAGVSTDTQYF